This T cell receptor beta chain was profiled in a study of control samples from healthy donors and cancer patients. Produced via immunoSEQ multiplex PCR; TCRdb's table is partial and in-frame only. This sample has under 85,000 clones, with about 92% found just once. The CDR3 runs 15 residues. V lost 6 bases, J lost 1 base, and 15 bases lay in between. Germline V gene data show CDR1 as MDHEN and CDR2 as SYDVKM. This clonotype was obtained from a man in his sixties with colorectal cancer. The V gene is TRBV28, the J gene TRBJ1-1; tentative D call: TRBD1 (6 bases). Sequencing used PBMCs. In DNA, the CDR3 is TGTGCCAGCAGGTTTTCGGGGGGGCCGAACACTGAAGCTTTCTTT. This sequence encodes CASRFSGGPNTEAFF. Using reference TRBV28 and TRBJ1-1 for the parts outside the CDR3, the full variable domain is DVKVTQSSRYLVKRTGEKVFLECVQDMDHENMFWYRQDPGLGLRLIYFSYDVKMKEKGDIPEGYSVSREKKERFSLILESASTNQTSMYLCASRFSGGPNTEAFFGQGTRLTVV.